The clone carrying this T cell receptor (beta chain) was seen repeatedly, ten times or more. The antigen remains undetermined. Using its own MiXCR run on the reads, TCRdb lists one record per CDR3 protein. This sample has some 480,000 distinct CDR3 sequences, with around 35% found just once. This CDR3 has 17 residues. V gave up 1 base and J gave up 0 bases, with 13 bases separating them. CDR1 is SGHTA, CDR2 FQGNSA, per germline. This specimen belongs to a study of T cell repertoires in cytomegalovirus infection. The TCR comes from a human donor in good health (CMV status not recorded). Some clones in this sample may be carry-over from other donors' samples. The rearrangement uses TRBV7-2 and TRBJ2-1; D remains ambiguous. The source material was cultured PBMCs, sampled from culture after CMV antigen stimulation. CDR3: CASSLGVPGSSYNEQFF. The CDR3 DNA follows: TGTGCCAGCAGCTTAGGAGTCCCTGGTAGCTCCTACAATGAGCAGTTCTTC.